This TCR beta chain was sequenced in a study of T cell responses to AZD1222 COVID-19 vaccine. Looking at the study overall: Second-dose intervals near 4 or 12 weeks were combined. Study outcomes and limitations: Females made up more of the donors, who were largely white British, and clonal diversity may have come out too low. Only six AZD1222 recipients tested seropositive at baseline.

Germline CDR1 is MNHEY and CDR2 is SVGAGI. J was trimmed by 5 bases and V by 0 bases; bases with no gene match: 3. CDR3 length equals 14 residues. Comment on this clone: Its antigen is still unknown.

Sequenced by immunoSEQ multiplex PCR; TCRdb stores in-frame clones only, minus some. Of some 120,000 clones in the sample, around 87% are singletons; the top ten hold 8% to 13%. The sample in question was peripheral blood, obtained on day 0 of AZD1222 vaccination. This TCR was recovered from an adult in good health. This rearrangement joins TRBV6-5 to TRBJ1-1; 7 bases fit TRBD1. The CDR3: CASSYSTGTTEAFF. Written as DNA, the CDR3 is TGTGCCAGCAGTTACTCGACAGGGACTACTGAAGCTTTCTTT.